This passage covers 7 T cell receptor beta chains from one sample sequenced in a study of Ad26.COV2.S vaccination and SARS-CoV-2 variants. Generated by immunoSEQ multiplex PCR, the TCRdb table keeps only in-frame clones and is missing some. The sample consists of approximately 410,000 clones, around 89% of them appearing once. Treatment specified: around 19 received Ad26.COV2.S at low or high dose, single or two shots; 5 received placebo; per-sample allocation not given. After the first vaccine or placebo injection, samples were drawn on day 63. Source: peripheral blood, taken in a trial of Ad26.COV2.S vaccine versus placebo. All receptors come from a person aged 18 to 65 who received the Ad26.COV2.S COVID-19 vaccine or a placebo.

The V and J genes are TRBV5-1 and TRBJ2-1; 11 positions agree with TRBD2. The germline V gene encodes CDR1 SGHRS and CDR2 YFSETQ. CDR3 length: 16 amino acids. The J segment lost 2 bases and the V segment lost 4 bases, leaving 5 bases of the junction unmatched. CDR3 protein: CASSRLAGQTYNEQFF. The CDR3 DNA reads TGCGCCAGCAGCCGACTAGCGGGGCAAACCTACAATGAGCAGTTCTTC.

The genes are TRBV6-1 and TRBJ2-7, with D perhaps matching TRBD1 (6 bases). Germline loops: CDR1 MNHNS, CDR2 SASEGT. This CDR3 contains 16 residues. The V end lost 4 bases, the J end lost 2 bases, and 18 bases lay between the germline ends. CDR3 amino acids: CASSVWGRGRPYEQYF. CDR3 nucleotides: TGTGCCAGCAGTGTATGGGGGCGAGGAAGACCCTACGAGCAGTACTTC.

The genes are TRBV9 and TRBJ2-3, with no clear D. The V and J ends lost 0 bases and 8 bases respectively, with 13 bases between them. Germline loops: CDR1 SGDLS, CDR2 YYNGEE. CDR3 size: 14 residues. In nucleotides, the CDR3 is TGTGCCAGCAGCGTAGAGGTAAAGGGCTTTACGCAGTATTTT. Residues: CASSVEVKGFTQYF.

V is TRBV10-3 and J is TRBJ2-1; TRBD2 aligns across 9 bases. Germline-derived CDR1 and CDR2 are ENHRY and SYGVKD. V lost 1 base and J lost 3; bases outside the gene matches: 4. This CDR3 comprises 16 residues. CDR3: CAISEYTSGYYNEQFF. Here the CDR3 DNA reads TGTGCCATCAGTGAGTACACTAGCGGGTACTACAATGAGCAGTTCTTC.

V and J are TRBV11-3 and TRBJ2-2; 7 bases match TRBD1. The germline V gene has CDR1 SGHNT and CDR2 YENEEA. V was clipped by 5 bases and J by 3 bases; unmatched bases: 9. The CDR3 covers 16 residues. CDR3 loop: CASSQRGRRDTGELFF. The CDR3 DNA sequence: TGTGCCAGCAGCCAAAGGGGGCGCCGGGACACCGGGGAGCTGTTTTTT.

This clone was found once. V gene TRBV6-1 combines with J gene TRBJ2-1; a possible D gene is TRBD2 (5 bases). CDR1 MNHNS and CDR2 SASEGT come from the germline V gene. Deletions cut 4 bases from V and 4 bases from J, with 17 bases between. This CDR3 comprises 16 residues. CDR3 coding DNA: TGTGCCAGCAGTGCCCGTTTCGGGGTAGAATACAATGAGCAGTTCTTC. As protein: CASSARFGVEYNEQFF.

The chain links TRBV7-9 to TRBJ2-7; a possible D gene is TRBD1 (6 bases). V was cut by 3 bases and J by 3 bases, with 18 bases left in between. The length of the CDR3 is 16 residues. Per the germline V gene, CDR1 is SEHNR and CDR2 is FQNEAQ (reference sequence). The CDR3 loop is CASSFSQAGDFYEQYF. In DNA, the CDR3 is TGTGCCAGCAGCTTTTCTCAGGCAGGGGATTTCTACGAGCAGTACTTC.